The 20 T cell receptor beta chains below come from one sample, sequenced in a study of beta chain features in type 1 diabetes. Study outcomes and limitations: TCRB CDR3 length was moderately but significantly reduced in all four CD4+ subsets of Type 1 diabetes patients.

The entirety of the isolated RNA underwent reverse transcription, so expressed TCRB transcripts were sequenced. Some clones are missing from TCRdb's copy, which holds only in-frame ones; the method was immunoSEQ multiplex PCR. The sample has a few hundred thousand clones, around 20% seen once. These receptors have no identified antigens. Sequenced input: naive CD4+ T cells from blood. The receptors here all came from a woman aged 40 to 50 with type 1 diabetes.

The J gene is TRBJ2-5, the V gene TRBV28, with TRBD2 matching 8 bases. CDR1 MDHEN and CDR2 SYDVKM come from the germline V gene. The trim removed 11 bases at V and 0 bases at J, leaving 11 bases unmatched. The CDR3 consists of 15 residues. CDR3 sequence: CAHSGGQGYQETQYF. The CDR3 DNA is TGTGCCCACAGCGGGGGCCAGGGCTACCAAGAGACCCAGTACTTC.

Turning to this clone: Germline and junction disagree at one end, which may indicate a read error. The chain couples TRBV9 to TRBJ1-5; TRBD1 aligns across 7 bases. This CDR3 has 15 amino acids. Germline CDR1 reads SGDLS; CDR2 reads YYNGEE. The CDR3 sequence: CASSVGKGGNQPQHF. CDR3 DNA: TGTGCCAGCAGCGTAGGGAAAGGGGGCAACCAGCCCCAGCATTTT.

The rearrangement joins TRBV29-1 to TRBJ2-7, with D perhaps matching TRBD1 (5 bases). From germline, CDR1 is SQVTM and CDR2 ANQGSEA. Between the trimmed V and J ends, which lost 4 bases and 2 bases, there was a span of 12 bases. The CDR3 sequence is 13 residues long. The chain's CDR3 is CSVVPDITYEQYF. The CDR3 nucleotides read TGCAGCGTTGTCCCGGACATCACCTACGAGCAGTACTTC.

The chain combines TRBV6-5 with TRBJ1-5; 10 nucleotides align to TRBD1. This CDR3 spans 14 amino acids. V trimming: 2 bases; J trimming: 6 bases; junction bases outside the gene matches: 1. Per germline, CDR1 MNHEY and CDR2 SVGAGI. CDR3 amino acids: CASSYRDRGQPQHF. The CDR3 bases are TGTGCCAGCAGTTACCGGGACAGGGGTCAGCCCCAGCATTTT.

J is TRBJ1-2 and V is TRBV20-1; D is possibly TRBD1 (6 bases). Between the trimmed V and J ends, which lost 3 bases and 10 bases, there was a span of 12 bases. Per germline, CDR1 DFQATT and CDR2 SNEGSKA (reference sequence). The CDR3 loop spans 11 amino acids. CDR3 protein: CSASSGTSYTF. The CDR3 DNA reads as TGCAGTGCTAGTTCAGGGACATCCTACACCTTC.

This clone was recorded a few times. The chain employs TRBV19 and TRBJ1-2; D might be TRBD1 (6 bases). The CDR3 is 14 amino acids. Germline loops: CDR1 LNHDA, CDR2 SQIVND (reference sequence). V gave up 3 bases and J gave up 2 bases, with 10 bases separating them. Here the CDR3 DNA reads TGTGCCAGTAGTATCACAGGGTTGAACTATGGCTACACCTTC. It is translated as CASSITGLNYGYTF.

The rearrangement uses TRBV30 and TRBJ1-2, with unresolved D. The CDR3 spans 11 residues. V lost 5 bases and J lost 3, with 7 bases in between. Germline values: CDR1 GTSNPN, CDR2 SVGIG (reference sequence). The CDR3 sequence is CAWAVHYGYTF. The CDR3 nucleotides are TGTGCCTGGGCGGTACACTATGGCTACACCTTC.

The V and J genes are TRBV5-1 and TRBJ1-1; D might be TRBD1 (6 bases). This CDR3 comprises 14 residues. The V gene's germline CDR1 is SGHRS and CDR2 YFSETQ. Trimming took 4 bases from V and 4 from J, leaving 14 bases between them. For the CDR3, the DNA is TGCGCCAGCAGCGGACAGTCAGGCGGCACTGAAGCTTTCTTT. Protein sequence: CASSGQSGGTEAFF.

This clone has just a few counts. V usage is TRBV30 and J usage is TRBJ1-1; D call uncertain. CDR1 is GTSNPN and CDR2 is SVGIG in the germline V gene (reference sequence). The CDR3 has 13 amino acids. Between the trimmed V and J ends, which lost 4 bases and 7 bases, there was a span of 16 bases. This chain's CDR3 is CAWTSSSTVEAFF. CDR3 bases: TGTGCCTGGACCTCGTCGAGCACCGTTGAAGCTTTCTTT.

V usage is TRBV4-2 and J usage is TRBJ1-2; 7 nucleotides match TRBD1. V gave up 0 bases and J gave up 4 bases; unmatched junction bases: 11. In germline, CDR1 is LGHNA, CDR2 YNFKEQ. This CDR3 spans 17 amino acids. The CDR3 sequence is CASSQEGTTGSTYGYTF. The CDR3 DNA sequence: TGTGCCAGCAGCCAAGAGGGAACGACAGGGAGTACCTATGGCTACACCTTC.

This clone was recorded a few times. The V call is TRBV7-2, the J call TRBJ1-2, with D hard to call. The CDR3 consists of 15 residues. Germline CDR1 reads SGHTA; CDR2 reads FQGNSA. Trimming removed 2 bases at V and 4 bases at J, with 14 bases between. CDR3 loop: CASSLPRRAVYGYTF. The CDR3 coding sequence is TGTGCCAGCAGCTTACCCCGGAGGGCCGTCTATGGCTACACCTTC.

The chain recombines TRBV5-6 with TRBJ2-1, with D maybe TRBD2 (6 bases). The CDR3 has 14 residues. The V end lost 0 bases, the J end lost 3 bases, and 7 bases lay between the germline ends. Per the germline V gene, CDR1 is SGHDT and CDR2 is YYEEEE. This chain's CDR3 is CASSLGDFYNEQFF. CDR3 in DNA: TGTGCCAGCAGCTTGGGGGACTTCTACAATGAGCAGTTCTTC.

This clone was detected a few times. The chain links TRBV29-1 to TRBJ1-1; D is perhaps TRBD1 (5 bases). Germline CDR1 and CDR2: SQVTM and ANQGSEA. Between the trimmed V and J ends, which lost 4 bases and 0 bases, there was a span of 15 bases. The CDR3 totals 15 residues. CDR3 region: CSVVPQGSMNTEAFF. The CDR3 nucleotides are TGCAGCGTTGTACCCCAGGGAAGCATGAACACTGAAGCTTTCTTT.

The V call is TRBV27, the J call TRBJ2-7; 11 nucleotides match TRBD2. V shed 2 bases, J shed 4 bases, and the junction held 4 bases outside the gene matches. This CDR3 is 15 amino acids long. Germline V gene data show CDR1 as MNHEY and CDR2 as SMNVEV (reference sequence). In DNA, the CDR3 is TGTGCCAGCAGTTTACTAGCGGGGGGCCAATACGAGCAGTACTTC. Translation: CASSLLAGGQYEQYF.

This clone was observed a handful of times. CDR3 amino acids: CASSQAPATGWGYTF. The CDR3 coding sequence is TGCGCCAGCAGCCAAGCTCCCGCGACAGGGTGGGGCTACACCTTC. The chain has TRBV4-3 and TRBJ1-2, with TRBD1 matching over 7 bases. The CDR3 consists of 15 residues. Per the germline V gene, CDR1 is LGHNA and CDR2 is YSLEER. With V trimmed by 1 base and J by 8 bases, 10 bases remained unmatched.

This sequence joins TRBV6-5 and TRBJ2-2; D perhaps matches TRBD2 (5 bases). The germline V gene encodes CDR1 MNHEY and CDR2 SVGAGI. This CDR3 contains 15 residues. The V end was cut by 4 bases, the J end by 5 bases, with 14 bases between. DNA for the CDR3: TGTGCCAGCAGTTTTTCCTCTACGGGAACCGGGGAGCTGTTTTTT. It is translated as CASSFSSTGTGELFF.

This clone turned up a few times. The rearrangement joins TRBV5-1 to TRBJ1-4; D remains ambiguous. Trimming removed 2 bases at V and 8 bases at J, with 13 bases between. Germline CDR1 reads SGHRS; CDR2 reads YFSETQ. The length of the CDR3 is 14 residues. The CDR3 DNA reads TGCGCCAGCAGCTTTACAGTGGGAGGCGAAAAACTGTTTTTT. This encodes CASSFTVGGEKLFF.

This clone was seen only a few times. The V call is TRBV15, the J call TRBJ2-1; D possibly corresponds to TRBD2 (6 bases). CDR1 LNHNV and CDR2 YYDKDF come from the germline V gene (reference sequence). The CDR3 covers 17 residues. V was clipped by 5 bases and J by 0 bases, with 17 bases between them. CDR3 amino acids: CATSPIGAGSSYNEQFF. DNA for the CDR3: TGTGCCACCAGCCCCATAGGGGCGGGGAGCTCCTACAATGAGCAGTTCTTC.

J is TRBJ2-1 and V is TRBV10-3; 14 nucleotides align to TRBD2. After removal of 4 bases from V and 10 bases from J, the junction contained 6 bases not matched to a gene. CDR1 and CDR2 from the germline V gene are ENHRY and SYGVKD. The CDR3 loop spans 15 amino acids. The CDR3 bases are TGTGCCATCAGTGCGACTAGCGGGGGGGCTCAAGAGCAGTTCTTC. It specifies CAISATSGGAQEQFF.

The rearrangement joins TRBV2 to TRBJ1-5, with 8 bases that match TRBD1. Germline lookup yields CDR1 SNHLY and CDR2 FYNNEI. J gave up 5 bases and V 6 bases, and 6 bases lay outside the gene matches. This CDR3 comprises 14 residues. CDR3 DNA: TGTGCCAGCAGCCCCCAGGGGGCCTATCAGCCCCAGCATTTT. Residues: CASSPQGAYQPQHF. The variable domain in full, completed from reference TRBV2 and TRBJ1-5, reads EPEVTQTPSHQVTQMGQEVILRCVPISNHLYFYWYRQILGQKVEFLVSFYNNEISEKSEIFDDQFSVERPDGSNFTLKIRSTKLEDSAMYFCASSPQGAYQPQHFGDGTRLSIL.